Presented here are 29 T cell receptor beta chains from one specimen sequenced in a study of blood T cell repertoires in COVID-19. TCRdb's copy holds only in-frame clones and misses some; the assay was immunoSEQ multiplex PCR. This table has more than 95,000 clones, about 91% appearing once. Sequencing was carried out using peripheral blood. The source is a human donor in a cohort sampled during active COVID-19.

J is TRBJ1-6 and V is TRBV6-1; 8 nucleotides line up with TRBD1. J gave up 10 bases and V 4 bases, and 12 bases lay outside the gene matches. This CDR3 comprises 16 residues. Looked up from germline, CDR1 is MNHNS and CDR2 is SASEGT. CDR3 sequence (DNA): TGTGCCAGCAGTGGTCCCGGTGGACAGGGAGGCTCACCCCTCCACTTT. This sequence encodes CASSGPGGQGGSPLHF.

The table lists this clone with a count of one. V gene TRBV5-6 combines with J gene TRBJ2-3, with D perhaps matching TRBD2 (6 bases). V dropped 4 bases and J dropped 0 bases, with 18 bases sitting between them. Germline-derived CDR1 and CDR2 are SGHDT and YYEEEE. CDR3 size: 17 residues. The CDR3 here is CASSVGVLATSTDTQYF. DNA for the CDR3: TGTGCCAGCAGCGTGGGGGTTCTAGCGACTAGCACAGATACGCAGTATTTT.

The chain carries TRBV4-2 and TRBJ1-6; 7 bases match TRBD1. Per germline, CDR1 LGHNA and CDR2 YNFKEQ. This CDR3 contains 15 residues. Losses at the gene ends were 3 bases for V and 14 bases for J; bases not matched to a gene: 13. The CDR3 nucleotides are TGTGCCAGCAGCCAGGGTGACAGGGCAGAATCAACCCTCCACTTT. This sequence encodes CASSQGDRAESTLHF.

The chain combines TRBV7-9 with TRBJ2-7; D is possibly TRBD1 (6 bases). CDR3 size: 13 residues. With 5 bases removed from V and 5 bases from J, the gap between germline ends came to 13 bases. Germline values: CDR1 SEHNR, CDR2 FQNEAQ (reference sequence). As DNA, the CDR3 is TGTGCCAGCAGCCGACCAGGGGTTAACGAGCAGTACTTC. This sequence encodes CASSRPGVNEQYF.

With respect to this clone: Distinct nucleotide sequences in the sample also encode this CDR3. The chain employs TRBV7-9 and TRBJ1-3; D remains unclear. Per the germline V gene, CDR1 is SEHNR and CDR2 is FQNEAQ (reference sequence). CDR3 length: 15 residues. Trimming took 0 bases from V and 0 from J, leaving 6 bases between them. The CDR3 DNA reads as TGTGCCAGCAGCTTAGCCTCCAGCTCTGGAAACACCATATATTTT. It specifies CASSLASSSGNTIYF.

This clone showed up just once. The gene calls are TRBV4-3 and TRBJ2-5, with 7 nucleotides matching TRBD2. CDR3 length: 16 residues. The J segment lost 5 bases and the V segment lost 4 bases, leaving 13 bases of the junction unmatched. Germline V gives CDR1 LGHNA, CDR2 YSLEER. As DNA, the CDR3 is TGCGCCAGCAGCCCACTGACTTTTCACGGGGGGGAGACCCAGTACTTC. Amino acids: CASSPLTFHGGETQYF.

The chain recombines TRBV6-5 with TRBJ1-5; D gene ambiguous. V lost 2 bases and J lost 3, with 5 bases in between. The CDR3 loop spans 13 amino acids. Per germline, CDR1 MNHEY and CDR2 SVGAGI. CDR3 sequence: CASSYAVNQPQHF. The CDR3 DNA reads TGTGCCAGCAGTTACGCAGTCAATCAGCCCCAGCATTTT.

The V gene is TRBV9, the J gene TRBJ1-5; TRBD1 aligns across 7 bases. Germline V CDR1 and CDR2: SGDLS, YYNGEE. V lost 4 bases, J lost 4 bases, and 8 bases stayed unmatched. The CDR3 loop spans 15 amino acids. Here the CDR3 reads CASSLEGALNQPQHF. The CDR3 coding sequence is TGTGCCAGCAGCCTAGAGGGGGCATTGAATCAGCCCCAGCATTTT.

The rearrangement uses TRBV18 and TRBJ2-3; TRBD2 agrees at 10 bases. CDR3 length: 14 amino acids. Trimming removed 4 bases from V and 3 bases from J; junction bases left unmatched: 1. From germline, CDR1 is KGHSH and CDR2 LQKENI. The CDR3 reads CASSQAGGTDTQYF. In nucleotides, the CDR3 is TGTGCCAGCTCACAAGCGGGAGGGACAGATACGCAGTATTTT.

The gene calls are TRBV6-4 and TRBJ2-2; 7 bases align to TRBD2. V lost 2 bases and J lost 3; bases outside the gene matches: 0. The CDR3 is 14 residues long. CDR1 MRHNA and CDR2 SNTAGT come from the germline V gene. The CDR3 DNA reads as TGTGCCAGCAGTGACGGGAGGGACACCGGGGAGCTGTTTTTT. Translated, it gives CASSDGRDTGELFF.

This chain connects TRBV25-1 to TRBJ1-2; D not certain. The CDR3 is 12 amino acids. CDR1 is MGHDK and CDR2 is SYGVNS in the germline V gene. Trimming shortened V by 1 base and J by 6 bases, and 6 bases separated the two germline ends. The CDR3 DNA reads as TGTGCCAGCAGTGAATCGTCGGATGGCTACACCTTC. Its protein product is CASSESSDGYTF.

This rearrangement joins TRBV28 to TRBJ2-7, with 13 bases aligning to TRBD2. Germline CDR1 is MDHEN and CDR2 is SYDVKM. With 3 bases clipped from V and 2 bases from J, the junction kept 13 bases outside the gene matches. The CDR3 extends over 19 amino acids. CDR3: CASSFPGTSGIRDPYEQYF. CDR3 nucleotide sequence: TGTGCCAGCAGTTTTCCCGGGACTAGCGGGATTCGAGACCCCTACGAGCAGTACTTC.

This clone showed up just once. The chain is built from TRBV7-9 and TRBJ2-7, with TRBD1 as a possible D gene (6 bases). Germline V lookup: CDR1 SEHNR, CDR2 FQNEAQ (reference sequence). The CDR3 has 15 amino acids. V lost 1 base and J 4 bases, leaving 14 bases between the germline ends. The CDR3 protein is CASSLGGGAVYEQYF. The CDR3 DNA follows: TGTGCCAGCAGCTTAGGTGGGGGCGCGGTGTACGAGCAGTACTTC.

The chain employs TRBV7-2 and TRBJ2-1; 7 bases align to TRBD2. The CDR3 is 16 residues long. After removal of 2 bases from V and 4 bases from J, the junction contained 8 bases not matched to a gene. The germline gives CDR1 SGHTA, CDR2 FQGNSA. The CDR3 region is CASSLLAGVRYNEQFF. CDR3 coding DNA: TGTGCCAGCAGCTTATTGGCGGGAGTTAGGTACAATGAGCAGTTCTTC.

The V call is TRBV4-1, the J call TRBJ1-1; D unresolved. V lost 1 base to trimming and J lost 4 bases, with 4 bases between them. This CDR3 is built from 12 residues. From germline, CDR1 is MGHRA and CDR2 YSYEKL. CDR3 DNA: TGCGCCAGCAGCCAAGGGGCCACTGAAGCTTTCTTT. This gives the protein CASSQGATEAFF.

This chain uses TRBV5-1 with TRBJ2-2, with D possibly TRBD2 on 5 matching bases. The V gene lost 1 base and the J gene lost 1 base, with 8 bases spanning the gap. CDR1 and CDR2 from the germline V gene are SGHRS and YFSETQ. The CDR3 has 15 amino acids. In DNA form, the CDR3 reads TGCGCCAGCAGCTTGTCGGACTGGAACACCGGGGAGCTGTTTTTT. Translated: CASSLSDWNTGELFF.

This chain uses TRBV13 with TRBJ2-1; 9 bases are shared with TRBD1. This CDR3 is built from 14 residues. The junction had 9 bases not matched to a gene; V was cut back by 5 bases and J by 10 bases. Per the germline V gene, CDR1 is PRHDT and CDR2 is FYEKMQ (reference sequence). CDR3 in DNA: TGTGCCAGCAGCGGCCGGGACAGGGTGGGCGAGCAGTTCTTC. This translates into CASSGRDRVGEQFF.

The genes are TRBV28 and TRBJ1-2; TRBD1 is a possible D gene (5 bases). V was shortened by 7 bases and J by 7 bases, with 19 bases between the two germline ends. Germline V CDR1 and CDR2: MDHEN, SYDVKM. The CDR3 length is 14 residues. CDR3 in amino acids: CASTLHTARGGYTF. For the CDR3, the DNA is TGTGCCAGCACCCTTCACACGGCTAGGGGTGGCTACACCTTC.

The chain employs TRBV30 and TRBJ2-1; a weak D match, TRBD2 (5 bases). The CDR3 spans 12 residues. The ends were cut back, 2 bases at V and 9 bases at J, with 11 bases in the middle. CDR1 and CDR2 (germline): GTSNPN, SVGIG (reference sequence). CDR3 sequence (DNA): TGTGCCTGGAGTCATCAGGAGGCTGAGCAGTTCTTC. Its translation is CAWSHQEAEQFF. Supplemented by reference TRBV30 and TRBJ2-1, the full variable domain reads SQTIHQWPATLVQPVGSPLSLECTVEGTSNPNLYWYRQAAGRGLQLLFYSVGIGQISSEVPQNLSASRPQDRQFILSSKKLLLSDSGFYLCAWSHQEAEQFFGPGTRLTVL.

CDR3 nucleotide sequence: TGTGCCAGTATTGGGGTGACAGGGAGTCCCCCCACCTACGAGCAGTACTTC. Translated, it gives CASIGVTGSPPTYEQYF. The chain uses TRBV19 and TRBJ2-7; TRBD1 agrees at 7 bases. With 7 bases clipped from V and 2 bases from J, the junction kept 17 bases outside the gene matches. Germline CDR1 reads LNHDA; CDR2 reads SQIVND (reference sequence). CDR3 length equals 17 residues. The whole variable domain, remainder taken from reference TRBV19 and TRBJ2-7, is DGGITQSPKYLFRKEGQNVTLSCEQNLNHDAMYWYRQDPGQGLRLIYYSQIVNDFQKGDIAEGYSVSREKKESFPLTVTSAQKNPTAFYLCASIGVTGSPPTYEQYFGPGTRLTVT.

V gene TRBV15 combines with J gene TRBJ1-1; D is uncertain. V lost 4 bases, J lost 0 bases, and 9 bases lay in between. CDR3 length equals 14 residues. Germline CDR1 and CDR2: LNHNV and YYDKDF (reference sequence). CDR3 sequence reads: CATSIITVNTEAFF. As DNA, the CDR3 is TGTGCCACCAGCATAATAACAGTGAACACTGAAGCTTTCTTT.

This clone was detected only once. The chain couples TRBV29-1 to TRBJ2-1, with 7 nucleotides matching TRBD2. Losses at the gene ends were 3 bases for V and 7 bases for J; bases not matched to a gene: 15. This CDR3 region has 16 residues. From germline, CDR1 is SQVTM and CDR2 ANQGSEA. CDR3 nucleotide sequence: TGCAGCGTTGATGGGGCTAGCGGAGGCCTTGGGAATGAGCAGTTCTTC. The encoded protein is CSVDGASGGLGNEQFF.

This clone has a single count. The chain uses TRBV29-1 and TRBJ1-2, with D possibly matching TRBD1 (5 bases). CDR1 is SQVTM and CDR2 is ANQGSEA in the germline V gene. Trimming left V 7 bases short and J 6 bases short, with 18 bases between. This CDR3 has 13 amino acids. The CDR3 nucleotides read TGCAGCGCACCCGGGGGGGGATTGGATGGCTACACCTTC. It yields the protein CSAPGGGLDGYTF.

The chain employs TRBV5-4 and TRBJ2-2, with a tentative D call TRBD1 (6 bases). Germline loops: CDR1 SGHNT, CDR2 YYREEE (reference sequence). This CDR3 comprises 16 residues. Trimming cost V 3 bases and J 3 bases, with 15 bases left between them. CDR3 sequence (DNA): TGTGCCAGCAGCTACTCCGGGACACCGTACACCGGGGAGCTGTTTTTT. This gives the protein CASSYSGTPYTGELFF.

This rearrangement joins TRBV28 to TRBJ2-5, with a weak D call TRBD2 (5 bases). The CDR3 covers 15 residues. The V and J ends lost 4 bases and 6 bases respectively, with 18 bases between them. The germline V gene has CDR1 MDHEN and CDR2 SYDVKM. The CDR3 DNA reads as TGTGCCAGCAGTTCGACCGGGATTGTGGGAAAGACCCAGTACTTC. It encodes CASSSTGIVGKTQYF.

The chain uses TRBV5-8 and TRBJ2-1; D perhaps matches TRBD1 (6 bases). This CDR3 is built from 16 residues. Trimming stripped 4 bases from V and 0 bases from J, with 14 bases between. Germline lookup yields CDR1 SGHTS and CDR2 YDEGEE. In DNA, the CDR3 is TGTGCCAGCAGCCTCGAACAGGGAAGCTCCTACAATGAGCAGTTCTTC. Translation gives CASSLEQGSSYNEQFF.

The chain links TRBV24-1 to TRBJ2-1; TRBD1 matches 7 bases. V lost 4 bases, J lost 4 bases, and 9 bases stayed unmatched. CDR1 and CDR2 (germline): KGHDR, SFDVKD. The CDR3 contains 16 residues. CDR3 nucleotide sequence: TGTGCCACCAGTGACCAACAGGGGCCTTCTTACAATGAGCAGTTCTTC. This codes for CATSDQQGPSYNEQFF.

CDR3: CASSQVYDRAATF. In DNA, the CDR3 is TGCGCCAGCAGCCAAGTTTACGACAGGGCCGCCACCTTC. The chain is built from TRBV4-1 and TRBJ1-2, with 7 bases that match TRBD1. J lost 13 bases, V lost 1 base, and 9 bases had no gene match. Per the germline V gene, CDR1 is MGHRA and CDR2 is YSYEKL. This CDR3 comprises 13 residues.

This chain links TRBV3-1 (or the pseudogene TRBV3-2) with TRBJ2-5; D perhaps matches TRBD1 (6 bases). V lost 0 bases and J lost 2, with 19 bases in between. The CDR3 consists of 18 residues. The germline CDR1 and CDR2 sequences are LGHDT and YNNKEL (reference sequence). CDR3 sequence reads: CASSQEDYYREIQETQYF. The CDR3 nucleotides are TGTGCCAGCAGCCAAGAAGATTATTACAGGGAAATTCAAGAGACCCAGTACTTC.